The clone carrying this T cell receptor (beta chain) was seen a few times. Its antigen is still unknown. This sample is part of a study of post-analysis software for immune sequencing data. Findings of the study overall: About five TRBV segments were more frequent in patients than controls; TRBV5-6, TRBV5-1 and TRBV20-1 belonged to this group. Batch-mates among the samples co-clustered strongly by F measure.

The TCR beta cDNA libraries carried unique molecular identifiers. TCRdb reanalysed the PCR reads using MiXCR and keeps one entry per CDR3 protein. The sample consists of around 700,000 distinct CDR3 sequences, more than 50% of them appearing once. The CDR3 spans 12 residues. CDR1 is DFQATT, CDR2 SNEGSKA, per germline (reference sequence). V was clipped by 6 bases and J by 10 bases; unmatched bases: 7. This clonotype was sampled from a girl aged 2 to 9 with multiple sclerosis. This chain links TRBV20-1 with TRBJ2-1, with TRBD2 matching over 9 bases. The sequencing input was blood. DNA of the CDR3: TGCAGTGCCCTTAGCGGGAGAGGCGAGCAGTTCTTC. It yields the protein CSALSGRGEQFF.